The 11 T cell receptor beta chains given below trace back to one sample, sequenced in a study of shared clonotypes between healthy human individuals (dated by TCRdb to the early 2020s). The receptor library was made with the immunoSEQ multiplex PCR assay. TCRdb took this table from immuneACCESS and kept in-frame rearrangements with V and J called. Such tables lack part of the clones; where checked against another copy, unresolved V genes explain under half of the gap, and the rest is unexplained. This sample lists some 2,500,000 clones; under 95% were detected once. The top ten constitute about 0.39% of the sample. Sequences were obtained from naive CD4+ T cells from PBMCs. The cell subset or site label on this specimen signifies: CD45RA+ positively selected. The source of these receptors is a man younger than 30 in good health. Some clones in this sample may be carry-over from other donors' samples.

This clone is a singleton in its sample. The chain carries TRBV5-4 and TRBJ2-1, with TRBD2 matching over 12 bases. The trim removed 4 bases at V and 5 bases at J, leaving 4 bases unmatched. CDR1 is SGHNT, CDR2 YYREEE, per germline (reference sequence). The length of the CDR3 is 15 residues. The CDR3 loop reads CASSDTSGRNNEQFF. In nucleotides, the CDR3 is TGTGCCAGCAGCGACACTAGCGGGAGGAACAATGAGCAGTTCTTC.

The J gene is TRBJ2-7, the V gene TRBV29-1, with D unclear. Germline values: CDR1 SQVTM, CDR2 ANQGSEA. This CDR3 contains 14 residues. The V end lost 6 bases, the J end lost 0 bases, and 15 bases lay between the germline ends. CDR3 amino acids: CSVLRDPLSYEQYF. The DNA for the CDR3 is TGCAGCGTCCTGCGCGATCCCCTCTCCTACGAGCAGTACTTC.

The DNA of the CDR3 is TGTGCCAGCAGCTTAGGGGTAGCGGGTGGAGGAGGGGATACGCAGTATTTT. It translates to CASSLGVAGGGGDTQYF. This chain uses TRBV7-2 with TRBJ2-3; 7 bases are a match to TRBD2. V shed 1 base, J shed 6 bases, and the junction held 13 bases outside the gene matches. Germline V CDR1 and CDR2: SGHTA, FQGNSA. The CDR3 length is 17 residues. The whole variable domain, remainder taken from reference TRBV7-2 and TRBJ2-3, is GAGVSQSPSNKVTEKGKDVELRCDPISGHTALYWYRQSLGQGLEFLIYFQGNSAPDKSGLPSDRFSAERTGGSVSTLTIQRTQQEDSAVYLCASSLGVAGGGGDTQYFGPGTRLTVL.

The rearrangement joins TRBV28 to TRBJ2-7; D may correspond to TRBD1 or TRBD2 (5 bases each). Deletions cut 5 bases from V and 9 bases from J, with 17 bases between. CDR3 size: 13 residues. CDR1 and CDR2 (germline): MDHEN, SYDVKM. CDR3 amino acids: CASSRPGPGWQYF. The CDR3 DNA reads TGTGCCAGCAGTCGGCCGGGACCCGGCTGGCAGTACTTC.

This clone was recorded a few times. The rearrangement uses TRBV2 and TRBJ1-5; D remains unclear. The CDR3 has 16 amino acids. Germline V gene lookup returns CDR1 SNHLY and CDR2 FYNNEI. V was cut by 1 base and J by 4 bases, with 14 bases left in between. CDR3 DNA: TGTGCCAGCAGTGAAGAACGGGCCTCGCTTAATCAGCCCCAGCATTTT. Protein sequence: CASSEERASLNQPQHF.

V is TRBV5-6 and J is TRBJ1-6; 7 nucleotides line up with TRBD1. The CDR3 has 16 residues. V was clipped by 0 bases and J by 8 bases; unmatched bases: 8. Germline values: CDR1 SGHDT, CDR2 YYEEEE. The CDR3 DNA reads as TGTGCCAGCAGCTTGGCCATGGGGCAGGGGGATTCACCCCTCCACTTT. It yields the protein CASSLAMGQGDSPLHF. Full variable domain (outside the CDR3, taken from reference TRBV5-6 and TRBJ1-6): DAGVTQSPTHLIKTRGQQVTLRCSPKSGHDTVSWYQQALGQGPQFIFQYYEEEERQRGNFPDRFSGHQFPNYSSELNVNALLLGDSALYLCASSLAMGQGDSPLHFGNGTRLTVT.

J is TRBJ2-3 and V is TRBV2; 9 nucleotides align to TRBD2. CDR1 is SNHLY, CDR2 FYNNEI, per germline. The CDR3 totals 17 residues. Trimming took 2 bases from V and 2 from J; bases not matched to a gene: 8. The CDR3 is CASSEQASGTNTDTQYF. CDR3 in DNA: TGTGCCAGCAGTGAACAGGCTAGCGGGACGAACACAGATACGCAGTATTTT. The full variable domain, its missing parts supplied by reference TRBV2 and TRBJ2-3, is EPEVTQTPSHQVTQMGQEVILRCVPISNHLYFYWYRQILGQKVEFLVSFYNNEISEKSEIFDDQFSVERPDGSNFTLKIRSTKLEDSAMYFCASSEQASGTNTDTQYFGPGTRLTVL.

On this clone itself: Other nucleotide sequences in the sample specify the same CDR3. The CDR3 bases are TGTGCCAGCAGTTTACCGGGTAGGAACACTGAAGCTTTCTTT. Protein: CASSLPGRNTEAFF. The V gene is TRBV28, the J gene TRBJ1-1, with D uncertain. The CDR3 consists of 14 residues. Germline assignment: CDR1 MDHEN and CDR2 SYDVKM. V lost 2 bases and J lost 1, with 8 bases in between.

The chain couples TRBV7-9 to TRBJ2-2; D perhaps matches TRBD2 (6 bases). The CDR3 is 13 residues long. Trimming left V 0 bases short and J 7 bases short, with 6 bases between. Germline CDR1 is SEHNR and CDR2 is FQNEAQ (reference sequence). In nucleotides, the CDR3 is TGTGCCAGCAGCTTAGCGGAGGGCGGGGAGCTGTTTTTT. Its translation is CASSLAEGGELFF.

The chain has TRBV27 and TRBJ2-3; 7 nucleotides agree with TRBD1. This CDR3 has 14 amino acids. Germline assignment: CDR1 MNHEY and CDR2 SMNVEV (reference sequence). V shed 5 bases and J 4 bases; nucleotides not matched to a gene: 6. The CDR3 nucleotides are TGTGCCAGCAGTCATTACAGGGGATCAGATACGCAGTATTTT. Translation: CASSHYRGSDTQYF.

This clone has just a few counts. The chain has TRBV30 and TRBJ1-5; D remains ambiguous. Trimming pared 2 bases from V and 4 bases from J, leaving 12 bases between. The germline V gene has CDR1 GTSNPN and CDR2 SVGIG (reference sequence). The CDR3 extends over 14 amino acids. The CDR3 loop reads CAWSPTGMNQPQHF. DNA for the CDR3: TGTGCCTGGAGTCCCACCGGAATGAATCAGCCCCAGCATTTT.